This TCR beta chain was obtained from a study of Ad26.COV2.S vaccination and SARS-CoV-2 variants. Whole-study context: Enrollment placed the donor in the COV1001 Ad26.COV2.S trial arm.

As to treatment: some 19 received Ad26.COV2.S at low or high dose, single or two shots; roughly 5 received placebo; per-sample allocation not given. Following the first vaccine or placebo injection, samples were taken on day 63. Method: immunoSEQ multiplex PCR; TCRdb's copy keeps in-frame clones and lacks some. Of about 350,000 clones detected, less than 90% appear once; the ten largest clones hold approximately 5.9%. The TCR sequence derives from a person aged 18 to 65 who received the Ad26.COV2.S COVID-19 vaccine or a placebo. The sequencing here drew on peripheral blood, taken in a trial of Ad26.COV2.S vaccine versus placebo.

The CDR3 coding sequence is TGTGCCAGCAGCCCGATGGGAGATACGCAGTATTTT. Translation: CASSPMGDTQYF. The rearrangement uses TRBV14 and TRBJ2-3; D call uncertain. Germline V lookup: CDR1 SGHDN, CDR2 FVKESK. The V gene lost 4 bases and the J gene lost 5 bases, with 7 bases spanning the gap. The CDR3 is 12 residues long.